The next 8 T cell receptor beta chains were all read from a single sample in a study of CD8 T cells in Susac syndrome. Random-hexamer reverse transcription was applied to roughly 0.5 to 1 ug RNA. MiXCR, run by TCRdb on the immunoSEQ multiplex PCR reads, gives a single entry per CDR3 protein. The sample lists fewer than 250,000 distinct CDR3 sequences, 90% to 95% seen once, with roughly 0.13% in the top ten. The sample was CD8+ T cells from PBMCs. The receptors stem from a human donor with multiple sclerosis.

Here the CDR3 DNA reads TGTGCCAGCAGCGTAGCTACGGGGACCTCCTACGAGCAGTACTTC. This gives the protein CASSVATGTSYEQYF. The chain uses TRBV9 and TRBJ2-7; the D gene could be TRBD1 or TRBD2 (5 bases each). The V gene's germline CDR1 is SGDLS and CDR2 YYNGEE. The CDR3 has 15 residues. V was pared by 0 bases and J by 0 bases, with 10 bases between.

The rearrangement links TRBV5-6 to TRBJ1-1; no reliable D call. The CDR3 is 14 amino acids. V was shortened by 4 bases and J by 1 base, with 11 bases between the two germline ends. Germline V lookup: CDR1 SGHDT, CDR2 YYEEEE. CDR3 protein: CASSQLTENTEAFF. The CDR3 DNA reads TGTGCCAGCAGCCAGCTCACAGAGAACACTGAAGCTTTCTTT.

This clonotype was detected a few times. The chain links TRBV27 to TRBJ2-1; D is undetermined. Germline V gene data show CDR1 as MNHEY and CDR2 as SMNVEV (reference sequence). The V gene lost 4 bases and the J gene lost 9 bases, with 10 bases spanning the gap. The CDR3 is made up of 12 amino acids. CDR3 protein: CASSSLGSEQFF. The CDR3 DNA reads as TGTGCCAGCAGTTCTCTGGGCAGTGAGCAGTTCTTC.

The chain combines TRBV7-9 with TRBJ1-6; the D is unclear. Germline lookup yields CDR1 SEHNR and CDR2 FQNEAQ (reference sequence). This CDR3 spans 14 amino acids. V lost 4 bases and J 8 bases, leaving 12 bases between the germline ends. The CDR3 reads CASSSMDGYSPLHF. CDR3 bases: TGTGCCAGCAGCTCGATGGACGGTTATTCACCCCTCCACTTT. The full variable domain, rest sourced from reference TRBV7-9 and TRBJ1-6, is DTGVSQNPRHKITKRGQNVTFRCDPISEHNRLYWYRQTLGQGPEFLTYFQNEAQLEKSRLLSDRFSAERPKGSFSTLEIQRTEQGDSAMYLCASSSMDGYSPLHFGNGTRLTVT.

The rearrangement joins TRBV24-1 to TRBJ2-5; D uncertain. The CDR3 spans 14 residues. Between the trimmed V and J ends, which lost 4 bases and 2 bases, there was a span of 10 bases. In germline, CDR1 is KGHDR, CDR2 SFDVKD. This CDR3 is CATSDRRTQETQYF. The DNA of the CDR3 is TGTGCCACCAGTGACCGCCGAACTCAAGAGACCCAGTACTTC.

The V call is TRBV6-2 or TRBV6-3, the J call TRBJ1-1; perhaps TRBD1 as D (6 bases). Germline V gene data show CDR1 as MNHEY and CDR2 as SVGEGT. The CDR3 is made up of 14 amino acids. Trimming removed 6 bases from V and 7 bases from J, with 18 bases in between. CDR3 DNA sequence: TGTGCCAGCAGACGGACAGCGGGAGGGAGTGAAGCTTTCTTT. Translation: CASRRTAGGSEAFF.

The genes are TRBV9 and TRBJ2-3; maybe TRBD2 (5 bases). The CDR3 is made up of 15 amino acids. V gave up 3 bases and J gave up 4 bases, with 15 bases separating them. CDR1 is SGDLS and CDR2 is YYNGEE in the germline V gene. CDR3 sequence reads: CASSAQTAGADTQYF. CDR3 in DNA: TGTGCCAGCAGCGCCCAGACGGCGGGCGCAGATACGCAGTATTTT. The complete variable domain, with remaining parts taken from reference TRBV9 and TRBJ2-3, reads DSGVTQTPKHLITATGQRVTLRCSPRSGDLSVYWYQQSLDQGLQFLIQYYNGEERAKGNILERFSAQQFPDLHSELNLSSLELGDSALYFCASSAQTAGADTQYFGPGTRLTVL.

This CDR3 reads CASSDSPSGELFF. The CDR3 DNA is TGCGCCAGCAGTGATTCCCCCTCCGGGGAGCTGTTTTTT. The V call is TRBV10-2, the J call TRBJ2-2, with D unclear. The CDR3 is 13 residues long. Germline V gene sequence: CDR1 WSHSY, CDR2 SAAADI. V was trimmed by 3 bases and J by 6 bases, leaving 8 bases between them.